What follows describes a single TCR beta chain. With V trimmed by 2 bases and J by 3 bases, 3 bases remained unmatched. Germline CDR1 LGHNA, CDR2 YSLEER. This CDR3 is 16 amino acids long. In the original workflow: Nucleated cell number was recorded as an estimate derived from reference gene primer amplification. Using immunoSEQ multiplex PCR, the repertoire was profiled, and TCRdb retains in-frame clones only, with some absent. The V and J calls and clone size were taken over from that table, and D and trimming were inferred from the DNA. Of approximately 22,000 clones listed, 92% are singletons. The data were obtained in a study of blood T cell repertoires in COVID-19. On the study more broadly: Samples taken during acute and convalescent COVID-19 were collected in the United States, Italy and Spain.

The sample taken for sequencing was peripheral blood. The V and J genes are TRBV4-3 and TRBJ2-3, with 12 positions matching TRBD2. The origin of this receptor is a man between 65 and 85 years old with active COVID-19. The CDR3 protein is CASSQLAGGLTDTQYF. The DNA of the CDR3 is TGCGCCAGCAGCCAACTAGCGGGGGGGTTGACAGATACGCAGTATTTT.